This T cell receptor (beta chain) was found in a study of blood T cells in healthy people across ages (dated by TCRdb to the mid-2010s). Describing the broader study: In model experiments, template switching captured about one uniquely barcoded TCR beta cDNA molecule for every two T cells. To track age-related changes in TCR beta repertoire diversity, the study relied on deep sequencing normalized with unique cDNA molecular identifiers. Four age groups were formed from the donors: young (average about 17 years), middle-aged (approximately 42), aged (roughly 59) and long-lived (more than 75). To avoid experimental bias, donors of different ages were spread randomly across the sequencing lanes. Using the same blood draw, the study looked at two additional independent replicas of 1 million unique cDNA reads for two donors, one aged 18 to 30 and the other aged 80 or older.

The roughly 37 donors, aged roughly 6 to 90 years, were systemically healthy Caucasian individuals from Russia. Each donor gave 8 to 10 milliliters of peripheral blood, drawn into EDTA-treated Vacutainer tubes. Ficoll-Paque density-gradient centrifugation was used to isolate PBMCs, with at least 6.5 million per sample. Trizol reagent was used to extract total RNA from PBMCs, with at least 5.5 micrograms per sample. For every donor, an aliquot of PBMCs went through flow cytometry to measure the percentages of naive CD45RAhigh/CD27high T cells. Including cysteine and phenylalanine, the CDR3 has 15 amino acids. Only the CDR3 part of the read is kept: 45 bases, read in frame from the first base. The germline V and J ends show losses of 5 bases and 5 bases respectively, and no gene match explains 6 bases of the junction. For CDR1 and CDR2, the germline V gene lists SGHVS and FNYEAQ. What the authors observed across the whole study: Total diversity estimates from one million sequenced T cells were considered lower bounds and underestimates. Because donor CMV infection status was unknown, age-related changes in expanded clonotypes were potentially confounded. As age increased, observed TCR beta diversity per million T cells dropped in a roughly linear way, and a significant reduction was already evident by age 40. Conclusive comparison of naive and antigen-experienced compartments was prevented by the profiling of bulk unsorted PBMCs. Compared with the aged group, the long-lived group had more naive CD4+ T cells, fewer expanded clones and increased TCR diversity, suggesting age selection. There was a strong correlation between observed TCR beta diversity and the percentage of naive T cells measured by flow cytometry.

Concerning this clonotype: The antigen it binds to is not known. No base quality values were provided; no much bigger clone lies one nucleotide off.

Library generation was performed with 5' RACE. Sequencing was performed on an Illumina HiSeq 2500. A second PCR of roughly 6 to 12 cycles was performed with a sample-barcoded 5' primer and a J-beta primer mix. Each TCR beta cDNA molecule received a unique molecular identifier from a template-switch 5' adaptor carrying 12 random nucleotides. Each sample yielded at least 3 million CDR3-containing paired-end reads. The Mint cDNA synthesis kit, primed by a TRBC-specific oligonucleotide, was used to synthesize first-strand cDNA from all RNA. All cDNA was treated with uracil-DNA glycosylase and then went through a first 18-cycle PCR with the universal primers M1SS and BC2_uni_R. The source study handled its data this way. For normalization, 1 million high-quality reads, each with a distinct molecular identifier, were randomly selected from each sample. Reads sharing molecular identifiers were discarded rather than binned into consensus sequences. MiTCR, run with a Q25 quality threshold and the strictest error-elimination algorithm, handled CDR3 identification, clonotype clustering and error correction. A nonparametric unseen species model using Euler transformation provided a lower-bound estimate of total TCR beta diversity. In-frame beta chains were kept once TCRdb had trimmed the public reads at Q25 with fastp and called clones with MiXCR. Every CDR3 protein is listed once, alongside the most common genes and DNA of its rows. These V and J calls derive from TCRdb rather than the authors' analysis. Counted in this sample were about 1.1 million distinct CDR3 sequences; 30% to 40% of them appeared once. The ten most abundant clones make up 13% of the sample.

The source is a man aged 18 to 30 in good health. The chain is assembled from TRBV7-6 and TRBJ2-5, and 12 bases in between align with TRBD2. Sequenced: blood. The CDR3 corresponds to CASSTNGLAGETQYF. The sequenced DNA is TGTGCCAGCAGCACCAACGGACTAGCGGGGGAGACCCAGTACTTC.